This TCR beta chain derives from a study of CD8+CD57+ T cells in acquired aplastic anemia. Study information: Recorded DNA amounts for sorted CD4+ and CD8+ cells had an average of around 3.5 ug. Overall study results and limits: Around 27 was the count of CD8+ CDR3 sequences that patients shared with controls.

It was genomic DNA that served as the template for profiling TCR beta VDJ and CDR3. TCRdb re-called the reads through MiXCR, storing one row per CDR3 protein. The data show a few hundred thousand distinct CDR3 sequences, over 25% seen once. The ends were cut back, 4 bases at V and 4 bases at J, with 17 bases in the middle. From germline, CDR1 is MNHNS and CDR2 SASEGT. CDR3 length equals 15 residues. Patients who underwent sequencing had shown CD8+CD57+ cell expansion by flow cytometry. The table lists this clonotype with many counts. Its antigen remains unidentified. The receptor's source is a human donor with aplastic anemia. Sequencing was carried out using sorted CD4+, CD8+, or CD8+CD57+ T cells (not recorded which) from PBMCs. The rearrangement links TRBV6-1 to TRBJ2-7, with no clear D. In DNA, the CDR3 is TGTGCCAGCAGTGTAACGTTGGCGGCAGAGTACGAGCAGTACTTC. It encodes CASSVTLAAEYEQYF.